This T cell receptor (beta chain) came from a study of OX40 agonist ivuxolimab in advanced cancers. General study results and limits: Antigen targets of the expanded peripheral T cells went undetermined. Nonresponders, in some cases, also had low normalized T-cell clonal expansion. Averaged across samples, CD8+ T cells carried more expanded clones than CD4+ did.

V was pared by 2 bases and J by 5 bases, with 6 bases between. Germline V gene lookup returns CDR1 MGHDK and CDR2 SYGVNS. This CDR3 has 12 residues. TCRdb's table, derived via immunoSEQ multiplex PCR, lists solely in-frame clones and lacks some. The sample lists around 26,000 clones, 65% to 80% occurring once. To note about this clone: Antigen specificity is unknown.

The input for sequencing was CD4+ or CD8+ T cells sorted from blood, taken in a trial of the OX40 agonist ivuxolimab. This sequence was found in an adult with an advanced solid tumor such as melanoma, head and neck, liver or kidney cancer. The chain couples TRBV25-1 to TRBJ1-1; D gene uncertain. CDR3 DNA: TGTGCCAGCAGTGAACGGGAAACTGAAGCTTTCTTT. This sequence encodes CASSERETEAFF.